The next 17 T cell receptor beta chains were all read from a single sample in a study of shared clonotypes between healthy human individuals. Naive CD8 isolation took CD45RO-negative cells positively selected for CCR7 and excluded terminally differentiated effector memory CD45RA+ cells. TCRdb keeps only in-frame clones here, not all; method: immunoSEQ multiplex PCR. The table records about 2 million clones, about 94% of them present only once. Sequenced input: naive CD8+ T cells sorted from blood. The receptor source for this set is a man aged 18 to 30 in good health.

The chain employs TRBV6-6 and TRBJ1-1; 7 nucleotides line up with TRBD1. The CDR3 covers 15 residues. Germline CDR1 reads MNHNY; CDR2 reads SVGAGI (reference sequence). V gave up 7 bases and J gave up 1 base; unmatched junction bases: 9. The CDR3 bases are TGTGCCAGCACCATTTCGACAGGGCAGAACACTGAAGCTTTCTTT. It codes for CASTISTGQNTEAFF.

The chain is built from TRBV30 and TRBJ1-3, with no clear D. This CDR3 is built from 13 residues. The V end lost 0 bases, the J end lost 7 bases, and 10 bases lay between the germline ends. The V gene's germline CDR1 is GTSNPN and CDR2 SVGIG (reference sequence). The CDR3, as DNA: TGTGCCTGGAGTGTACTTCGTATGAACACCATATATTTT. It yields the protein CAWSVLRMNTIYF.

The chain recombines TRBV5-6 with TRBJ2-1; TRBD2 matches 9 bases. The trim removed 3 bases at V and 7 bases at J, leaving 11 bases unmatched. This CDR3 region has 16 residues. Germline V CDR1 and CDR2: SGHDT, YYEEEE. The CDR3 spells CASSSGELAGGNEQFF. In DNA form, the CDR3 reads TGTGCCAGCAGCTCAGGTGAACTAGCGGGTGGGAATGAGCAGTTCTTC.

The V gene is TRBV4-1, the J gene TRBJ1-2; the D is unclear. The CDR3 extends over 16 amino acids. Germline loops: CDR1 MGHRA, CDR2 YSYEKL. Trimming took 4 bases from V and 3 from J, leaving 18 bases between them. The CDR3 loop reads CASSLDLTAFDYGYTF. As DNA, the CDR3 is TGCGCCAGCAGCCTGGATTTGACGGCCTTCGACTATGGCTACACCTTC.

With respect to this clone: This same CDR3 is encoded by further DNA sequences in the sample. The chain links TRBV27 to TRBJ1-1; perhaps TRBD1 as D (5 bases). The ends were cut back, 3 bases at V and 3 bases at J, with 14 bases in the middle. Germline CDR1 MNHEY, CDR2 SMNVEV (reference sequence). CDR3 length: 15 amino acids. The CDR3 protein is CASSLGPGGDTEAFF. The DNA of the CDR3 is TGTGCCAGCAGTTTGGGACCGGGGGGAGACACTGAAGCTTTCTTT.

The chain is built from TRBV2 and TRBJ2-1, with 11 bases fitting TRBD2. Germline loops: CDR1 SNHLY, CDR2 FYNNEI. J lost 3 bases, V lost 6 bases, and 4 bases had no gene match. The CDR3 is 15 amino acids. The CDR3 coding sequence is TGTGCCAGCAGACTAGCGGGGGAGGGCTACAATGAGCAGTTCTTC. Translating gives CASRLAGEGYNEQFF.

The chain employs TRBV27 and TRBJ1-1; 9 bases align to TRBD1. In germline, CDR1 is MNHEY, CDR2 SMNVEV (reference sequence). J was trimmed by 3 bases and V by 4 bases; bases with no gene match: 15. This CDR3 comprises 18 residues. DNA of the CDR3: TGTGCCAGCAGTTGGGGAGGGGACAGGGATAAGACGGACACTGAAGCTTTCTTT. It is translated as CASSWGGDRDKTDTEAFF.

The chain carries TRBV6-1 and TRBJ2-3, with TRBD2 matching over 10 bases. CDR3 length: 17 residues. V lost 0 bases, J lost 2 bases, and 5 bases stayed unmatched. The germline gives CDR1 MNHNS, CDR2 SASEGT. The CDR3 loop is CASSEAPSGGLTDTQYF. For the CDR3, the DNA is TGTGCCAGCAGTGAAGCGCCTAGCGGGGGACTCACAGATACGCAGTATTTT.

V gene TRBV30 combines with J gene TRBJ1-1; no clear D. The ends were cut back, 2 bases at V and 4 bases at J, with 11 bases in the middle. The CDR3 has 13 residues. Per the germline V gene, CDR1 is GTSNPN and CDR2 is SVGIG (reference sequence). The CDR3 is CAWSMAKGTEAFF. The CDR3 coding sequence is TGTGCCTGGAGTATGGCTAAGGGCACTGAAGCTTTCTTT.

Of note for this clone: This sample also contains other DNA sequences that code for the same CDR3. The V gene is TRBV6-1, the J gene TRBJ1-6; D ambiguous. V lost 2 bases and J lost 6, with 8 bases in between. This CDR3 contains 14 residues. Germline values: CDR1 MNHNS, CDR2 SASEGT. CDR3 DNA sequence: TGTGCCAGCAGTGAATTTGGCAGTAATTCACCCCTCCACTTT. Translating gives CASSEFGSNSPLHF.

V gene TRBV28 combines with J gene TRBJ2-7; D tentatively reads TRBD1 or TRBD2 (5 bases each). This CDR3 has 15 residues. Germline V gene data show CDR1 as MDHEN and CDR2 as SYDVKM. V was cut by 4 bases and J by 7 bases, with 20 bases left in between. This chain's CDR3 is CASSWGTGTGGEQYF. The CDR3, as DNA: TGTGCCAGCAGTTGGGGGACGGGAACGGGCGGGGAGCAGTACTTC.

The chain links TRBV5-6 to TRBJ1-5; D not resolved. The CDR3 sequence is 19 residues long. With 0 bases removed from V and 0 bases from J, the gap between germline ends came to 19 bases. The germline CDR1 and CDR2 sequences are SGHDT and YYEEEE. Here the CDR3 DNA reads TGTGCCAGCAGCTTGGCCGTCGGGAATGGGGTTTATAGCAATCAGCCCCAGCATTTT. Amino acid sequence: CASSLAVGNGVYSNQPQHF. Combining the CDR3 with reference TRBV5-6 and TRBJ1-5 gives the whole variable domain DAGVTQSPTHLIKTRGQQVTLRCSPKSGHDTVSWYQQALGQGPQFIFQYYEEEERQRGNFPDRFSGHQFPNYSSELNVNALLLGDSALYLCASSLAVGNGVYSNQPQHFGDGTRLSIL.

This clone was detected a few times. The chain is built from TRBV19 and TRBJ1-1; 7 nucleotides align to TRBD1. This CDR3 is built from 12 residues. Per germline, CDR1 LNHDA and CDR2 SQIVND (reference sequence). Losses at the gene ends were 10 bases for V and 3 bases for J; bases not matched to a gene: 5. The CDR3 region is CATGQPYTEAFF. CDR3 coding DNA: TGTGCCACGGGACAGCCATACACTGAAGCTTTCTTT. Supplemented by reference TRBV19 and TRBJ1-1, the full variable domain reads DGGITQSPKYLFRKEGQNVTLSCEQNLNHDAMYWYRQDPGQGLRLIYYSQIVNDFQKGDIAEGYSVSREKKESFPLTVTSAQKNPTAFYLCATGQPYTEAFFGQGTRLTVV.

V gene TRBV2 combines with J gene TRBJ2-1, with 14 nucleotides matching TRBD2. Germline lookup yields CDR1 SNHLY and CDR2 FYNNEI. V was clipped by 6 bases and J by 8 bases; unmatched bases: 6. This CDR3 contains 15 residues. The CDR3 loop is CASRGGTSGGDEQFF. The CDR3 DNA follows: TGTGCCAGCAGGGGTGGGACTAGCGGGGGTGATGAGCAGTTCTTC.

The rearrangement joins TRBV6-1 to TRBJ2-1, with unresolved D. The CDR3 runs to 13 residues. Germline CDR1 and CDR2: MNHNS and SASEGT. With 4 bases removed from V and 3 bases from J, the gap between germline ends came to 7 bases. CDR3 region: CASSGPGYNEQFF. For the CDR3, the DNA is TGTGCCAGCAGTGGCCCAGGCTACAATGAGCAGTTCTTC.

Turning to this clone: This CDR3 is also generated by other DNA sequences in the sample. The chain combines TRBV13 with TRBJ2-1; no firm D call. Germline V gives CDR1 PRHDT, CDR2 FYEKMQ (reference sequence). The germline V and J ends were trimmed by 2 bases and 3 bases, with 2 bases remaining between them. The CDR3 is made up of 12 amino acids. The CDR3 protein is CASSLRYNEQFF. In nucleotides, the CDR3 is TGTGCCAGCAGCTTACGCTACAATGAGCAGTTCTTC.

Turning to this clone: The same CDR3 is also encoded by other DNA sequences in this sample. The rearrangement links TRBV19 to TRBJ2-7, with D perhaps assigned TRBD1 or TRBD2 (6 bases each). Trimming pared 1 base from V and 4 bases from J, leaving 8 bases between. Germline V lookup: CDR1 LNHDA, CDR2 SQIVND (reference sequence). This CDR3 is 13 amino acids long. CDR3 DNA: TGTGCCAGTAGTATAGCGGGGGCTTACGAGCAGTACTTC. It encodes CASSIAGAYEQYF.